A single sample is the source of the 25 T cell receptor beta chains below, sequenced in a study of shared clonotypes between healthy human individuals. Clones were sequenced by immunoSEQ multiplex PCR, and TCRdb holds only the in-frame ones, with some missing. Counted here are about 2.4 million clones, more than 85% occurring once; the ten biggest clones make up roughly 0.36%. Sequencing used naive CD4+ T cells from PBMCs. Described subset: CD45RA+ positively selected. These receptors all come from a man aged 18 to 29 in good health. Some clones in this sample may be carry-over from other donors' samples.

The chain combines TRBV7-9 with TRBJ1-3, with D possibly matching TRBD1 (5 bases). V lost 5 bases and J lost 1, with 12 bases in between. CDR3 length: 15 amino acids. Germline V gene sequence: CDR1 SEHNR, CDR2 FQNEAQ (reference sequence). The CDR3 here is CASSPNAGSGNTIYF. In DNA form, the CDR3 reads TGTGCCAGCAGCCCCAATGCAGGGTCTGGAAACACCATATATTTT. The complete variable domain, with remaining parts taken from reference TRBV7-9 and TRBJ1-3, reads DTGVSQNPRHKITKRGQNVTFRCDPISEHNRLYWYRQTLGQGPEFLTYFQNEAQLEKSRLLSDRFSAERPKGSFSTLEIQRTEQGDSAMYLCASSPNAGSGNTIYFGEGSWLTVV.

This clone was seen once. This chain connects TRBV19 to TRBJ2-3; D may correspond to TRBD1 or TRBD2 (5 bases each). The CDR3 has 16 amino acids. The V and J ends lost 3 bases and 1 base respectively, with 14 bases between them. The V gene's germline CDR1 is LNHDA and CDR2 SQIVND (reference sequence). The CDR3 DNA is TGTGCCAGTAGTATGAGTATAGGGACGGGCACAGATACGCAGTATTTT. Translating gives CASSMSIGTGTDTQYF.

On this clone: At one boundary the junction diverges from the germline segment, which might be a read error. V and J are TRBV27 and TRBJ2-7; 8 bases match TRBD2. This CDR3 has 14 amino acids. Germline CDR1 is MNHEY and CDR2 is SMNVEV (reference sequence). CDR3 DNA sequence: TGTGCCAGCGGTTTAGCGGGACCTACCTACGAGCAGTACTTC. Protein sequence: CASGLAGPTYEQYF.

The gene calls are TRBV25-1 and TRBJ2-6; 11 nucleotides align to TRBD1. Trimming took 4 bases from V and 0 from J; bases not matched to a gene: 5. Germline CDR1 is MGHDK and CDR2 is SYGVNS. The CDR3 spans 18 residues. The CDR3 DNA reads as TGTGCCAGCAGTGGGCGGACAGGGGGCGACTCTGGGGCCAACGTCCTGACTTTC. Its protein product is CASSGRTGGDSGANVLTF.

The chain recombines TRBV25-1 with TRBJ2-6; D is possibly TRBD1 (5 bases). The CDR3 contains 15 residues. Looked up from germline, CDR1 is MGHDK and CDR2 is SYGVNS. V was trimmed by 6 bases and J by 5 bases, leaving 14 bases between them. In DNA, the CDR3 is TGTGCCAGCAGCGCTGACAGCCCTAGGGCCAACGTCCTGACTTTC. Protein product: CASSADSPRANVLTF.

This chain links TRBV6-4 with TRBJ2-6; D is unresolved. CDR3 size: 14 residues. Germline V gives CDR1 MRHNA, CDR2 SNTAGT. The V end lost 2 bases, the J end lost 4 bases, and 6 bases lay between the germline ends. In DNA, the CDR3 is TGTGCCAGCAGTGACACCATAGGGGCCAACGTCCTGACTTTC. Protein sequence: CASSDTIGANVLTF.

The V call is TRBV6-5, the J call TRBJ2-5; 8 nucleotides align to TRBD2. The assigned J gene may be wrong: the sequence end matches TRBJ2-7 better. The CDR3 extends over 16 amino acids. Per the germline V gene, CDR1 is MNHEY and CDR2 is SVGAGI. The chain's CDR3 is CASSFKLAASYNEQYF. CDR3 nucleotides: TGTGCCAGCAGTTTCAAACTAGCGGCATCCTACAACGAGCAGTACTTC.

This clone was seen only once. This chain uses TRBV9 with TRBJ1-1, with 9 bases matching TRBD1. Per germline, CDR1 SGDLS and CDR2 YYNGEE. This CDR3 contains 15 residues. V was clipped by 4 bases and J by 3 bases; unmatched bases: 7. In DNA form, the CDR3 reads TGTGCCAGCAGCTCGAAGGGACAGGGAGACACTGAAGCTTTCTTT. Residues: CASSSKGQGDTEAFF.

The chain is built from TRBV6-6 and TRBJ1-2; maybe TRBD1 (6 bases). CDR1 is MNHNY, CDR2 SVGAGI, per germline (reference sequence). The CDR3 has 13 amino acids. V was cut by 10 bases and J by 10 bases, with 22 bases left in between. The CDR3 DNA reads as TGTGCCACATGGGAGGGGGGTTGGTTGTTCTACACCTTC. Protein product: CATWEGGWLFYTF.

V and J are TRBV5-1 and TRBJ2-3; D is possibly TRBD2 (5 bases). This CDR3 has 16 amino acids. Trimming stripped 4 bases from V and 0 bases from J, with 15 bases between. Germline CDR1 reads SGHRS; CDR2 reads YFSETQ. CDR3 sequence (DNA): TGCGCCAGCAGCCCGACCGGCGGGCTTAGCACAGATACGCAGTATTTT. Amino acids: CASSPTGGLSTDTQYF.

This clone came up a few times. The gene calls are TRBV7-9 and TRBJ1-1, with D perhaps TRBD1 (5 bases). Looked up from germline, CDR1 is SEHNR and CDR2 is FQNEAQ (reference sequence). V shed 5 bases and J shed 1 base, with 11 bases lying between them. This CDR3 spans 14 amino acids. CDR3 sequence reads: CASSPTASNTEAFF. DNA for the CDR3: TGTGCCAGCAGCCCGACAGCGTCGAACACTGAAGCTTTCTTT. Together with reference TRBV7-9 and TRBJ1-1, the CDR3 gives the full variable domain: DTGVSQNPRHKITKRGQNVTFRCDPISEHNRLYWYRQTLGQGPEFLTYFQNEAQLEKSRLLSDRFSAERPKGSFSTLEIQRTEQGDSAMYLCASSPTASNTEAFFGQGTRLTVV.

V gene TRBV10-1 combines with J gene TRBJ2-5, with D perhaps matching TRBD1 (6 bases). The V gene's germline CDR1 is WNHNN and CDR2 SYGVQD (reference sequence). V lost 2 bases and J lost 3, with 13 bases in between. The CDR3 extends over 15 amino acids. The CDR3 DNA reads TGCGCCAGCAGTGAGAGGGCAGGGGTGAAAGAGACCCAGTACTTC. Translating gives CASSERAGVKETQYF.

This chain connects TRBV28 to TRBJ2-7, with D perhaps TRBD1 (6 bases). The CDR3 contains 15 residues. Per the germline V gene, CDR1 is MDHEN and CDR2 is SYDVKM. Trimming shortened V by 6 bases and J by 0 bases, and 15 bases separated the two germline ends. CDR3 DNA: TGTGCCAGCAGACGAGAGGACAGACCCTCCTACGAGCAGTACTTC. Residues: CASRREDRPSYEQYF.

This chain joins TRBV28 and TRBJ2-1, with D tentatively TRBD1 or TRBD2 (5 bases each). The CDR3 sequence is 15 residues long. Per the germline V gene, CDR1 is MDHEN and CDR2 is SYDVKM. V lost 2 bases and J lost 8, with 16 bases in between. CDR3 in amino acids: CASSLAGSFSHEQFF. CDR3 nucleotide sequence: TGTGCCAGCAGTTTAGCAGGGAGTTTTTCTCATGAGCAGTTCTTC.

The V call is TRBV28, the J call TRBJ2-7; 7 nucleotides line up with TRBD1. Germline trimming cut 4 bases from V and 5 bases from J; bases unmatched to any gene: 11. CDR1 MDHEN and CDR2 SYDVKM come from the germline V gene. The CDR3 extends over 15 amino acids. The DNA for the CDR3 is TGTGCCAGCAGTTCCGCTAAAACAGGGGCGGACGAGCAGTACTTC. It specifies CASSSAKTGADEQYF.

This clone was observed once. This chain connects TRBV20-1 to TRBJ2-5; perhaps TRBD2 as D (6 bases). V lost 3 bases to trimming and J lost 7 bases, with 9 bases between them. This CDR3 region has 11 residues. Per germline, CDR1 DFQATT and CDR2 SNEGSKA (reference sequence). For the CDR3, the DNA is TGCAGTGCTAGTTCCGGGGGGACCCAGTACTTC. Translation: CSASSGGTQYF.

The rearrangement joins TRBV7-9 to TRBJ2-4; D remains ambiguous. V was trimmed by 5 bases and J by 3 bases, leaving 17 bases between them. CDR1 is SEHNR, CDR2 FQNEAQ, per germline (reference sequence). This CDR3 contains 16 residues. This CDR3 is CASSPTNLGSKNIQYF. CDR3 bases: TGTGCCAGCAGCCCCACTAATTTAGGCAGCAAAAACATTCAGTACTTC.

This chain joins TRBV18 and TRBJ2-1, with D perhaps given as TRBD1 or TRBD2 (5 bases each). Germline V gene sequence: CDR1 KGHSH, CDR2 LQKENI. CDR3 length: 17 amino acids. V gave up 1 base and J gave up 6 bases, with 19 bases separating them. The CDR3 bases are TGTGCCAGCTCACCACTACACCGGGACGGACCTGGCAATGAGCAGTTCTTC. It translates to CASSPLHRDGPGNEQFF. Full variable domain (rest looked up from reference TRBV18 and TRBJ2-1): NAGVMQNPRHLVRRRGQEARLRCSPMKGHSHVYWYRQLPEEGLKFMVYLQKENIIDESGMPKERFSAEFPKEGPSILRIQQVVRGDSAAYFCASSPLHRDGPGNEQFFGPGTRLTVL.

V gene TRBV5-4 combines with J gene TRBJ2-3; 7 bases are shared with TRBD1. Germline CDR1 reads SGHNT; CDR2 reads YYREEE (reference sequence). Losses at the gene ends were 3 bases for V and 0 bases for J; bases not matched to a gene: 4. The CDR3 sequence is 15 residues long. The CDR3: CASSSTTGSTDTQYF. The CDR3, as DNA: TGTGCCAGCAGCTCGACGACAGGGAGCACAGATACGCAGTATTTT.

This sequence joins TRBV18 and TRBJ2-2, with D perhaps matching TRBD1 (6 bases). The V gene lost 2 bases and the J gene lost 6 bases, with 10 bases spanning the gap. The CDR3 totals 14 residues. From germline, CDR1 is KGHSH and CDR2 LQKENI. This CDR3 is CASSPDTGSGELFF. The CDR3 DNA reads as TGTGCCAGCTCACCAGACACAGGGTCCGGGGAGCTGTTTTTT.

This chain connects TRBV7-2 to TRBJ2-2; maybe TRBD1 (5 bases). Looked up from germline, CDR1 is SGHTA and CDR2 is FQGNSA. The germline V and J ends were trimmed by 1 base and 4 bases, with 19 bases remaining between them. This CDR3 is 18 amino acids long. In DNA, the CDR3 is TGTGCCAGCAGCTTAGGGATGGGGCGAGCCGTCCCCACCGGGGAGCTGTTTTTT. It is translated as CASSLGMGRAVPTGELFF.

On this clone: The same CDR3 arises from other DNA sequences in this sample as well. V and J are TRBV7-2 and TRBJ1-1; D gene uncertain. V gave up 5 bases and J gave up 3 bases, with 4 bases separating them. Germline V gives CDR1 SGHTA, CDR2 FQGNSA. This CDR3 spans 11 amino acids. As DNA, the CDR3 is TGTGCCAGCAGCCTATACACTGAAGCTTTCTTT. Residues: CASSLYTEAFF. Full variable domain (missing parts from reference TRBV7-2 and TRBJ1-1): GAGVSQSPSNKVTEKGKDVELRCDPISGHTALYWYRQSLGQGLEFLIYFQGNSAPDKSGLPSDRFSAERTGGSVSTLTIQRTQQEDSAVYLCASSLYTEAFFGQGTRLTVV.

This chain connects TRBV7-2 to TRBJ2-1; D might be TRBD1 (5 bases). This CDR3 has 13 residues. V dropped 2 bases and J dropped 10 bases, with 12 bases sitting between them. CDR1 and CDR2 (germline): SGHTA, FQGNSA. The CDR3 region has the DNA TGTGCCAGCAGCTTAAACACAAGGGGCGAGCAGTTCTTC. This codes for CASSLNTRGEQFF.

This rearrangement joins TRBV7-2 to TRBJ2-4, with 10 bases fitting TRBD1. Unmatched junction bases numbered 1, after V lost 4 bases and J lost 4 bases. CDR3 length: 14 residues. Germline V gene lookup returns CDR1 SGHTA and CDR2 FQGNSA. CDR3 region: CASSSGQGKNIQYF. Written as DNA, the CDR3 is TGTGCCAGCAGCTCGGGACAGGGGAAAAACATTCAGTACTTC.

This chain links TRBV5-1 with TRBJ1-2; the match to TRBD1 covers 7 bases. V was clipped by 0 bases and J by 0 bases; unmatched bases: 14. Looked up from germline, CDR1 is SGHRS and CDR2 is YFSETQ. The CDR3 is 19 residues long. Here the CDR3 reads CASSLGFGDSLKANYGYTF. The CDR3 DNA is TGCGCCAGCAGCTTGGGGTTTGGGGACAGTCTCAAAGCTAACTATGGCTACACCTTC.